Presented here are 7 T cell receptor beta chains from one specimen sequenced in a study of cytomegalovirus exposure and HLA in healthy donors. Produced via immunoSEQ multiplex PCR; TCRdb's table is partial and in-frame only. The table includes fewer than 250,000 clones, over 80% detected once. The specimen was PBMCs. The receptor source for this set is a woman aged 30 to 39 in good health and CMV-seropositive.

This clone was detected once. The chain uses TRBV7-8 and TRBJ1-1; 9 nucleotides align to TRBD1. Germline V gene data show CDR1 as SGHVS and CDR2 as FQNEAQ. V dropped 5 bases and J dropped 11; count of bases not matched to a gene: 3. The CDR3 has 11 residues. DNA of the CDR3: TGTGCCAGCAGCCTAGGACAGGGGGCTTTCTTT. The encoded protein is CASSLGQGAFF.

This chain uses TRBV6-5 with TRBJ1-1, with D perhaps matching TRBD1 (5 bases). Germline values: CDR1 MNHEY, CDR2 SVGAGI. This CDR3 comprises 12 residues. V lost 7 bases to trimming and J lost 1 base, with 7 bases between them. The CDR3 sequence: CASMGGNTEAFF. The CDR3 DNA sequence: TGTGCCAGCATGGGGGGGAACACTGAAGCTTTCTTT.

This CDR3 reads CAWRWRYNEQFF. The CDR3 DNA reads as TGTGCCTGGAGATGGAGATACAATGAGCAGTTCTTC. This chain links TRBV30 with TRBJ2-1; no reliable D call. CDR1 is GTSNPN and CDR2 is SVGIG in the germline V gene (reference sequence). CDR3 length: 12 residues. Trimming left V 3 bases short and J 4 bases short, with 7 bases between.

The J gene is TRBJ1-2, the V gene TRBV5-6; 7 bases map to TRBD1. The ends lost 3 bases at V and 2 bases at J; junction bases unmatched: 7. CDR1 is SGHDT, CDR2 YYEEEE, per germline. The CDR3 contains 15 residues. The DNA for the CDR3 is TGTGCCAGCAGCTCGCAGAACAGGGGAAACTATGGCTACACCTTC. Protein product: CASSSQNRGNYGYTF.

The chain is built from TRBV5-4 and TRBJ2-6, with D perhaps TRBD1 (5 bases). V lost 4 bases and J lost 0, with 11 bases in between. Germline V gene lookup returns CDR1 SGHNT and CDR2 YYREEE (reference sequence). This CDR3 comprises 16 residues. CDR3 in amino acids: CASSRTGYSGANVLTF. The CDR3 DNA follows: TGTGCCAGCAGCCGAACAGGATACTCTGGGGCCAACGTCCTGACTTTC.

The CDR3 loop is CASSGYRDRAYGYTF. The CDR3 DNA reads TGCGCCAGCAGCGGTTACCGGGACAGGGCATATGGCTACACCTTC. The rearrangement uses TRBV5-1 and TRBJ1-2; 9 bases line up with TRBD1. Germline V gives CDR1 SGHRS, CDR2 YFSETQ. V gave up 4 bases and J gave up 5 bases; unmatched junction bases: 9. This CDR3 is built from 15 residues.

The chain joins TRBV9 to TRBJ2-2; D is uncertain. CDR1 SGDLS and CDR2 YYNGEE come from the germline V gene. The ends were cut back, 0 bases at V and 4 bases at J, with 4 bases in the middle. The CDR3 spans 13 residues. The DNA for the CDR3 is TGTGCCAGCAGCGTAGGTGCCACCGGGGAGCTGTTTTTT. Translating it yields CASSVGATGELFF.